The next 22 T cell receptor beta chains were all read from a single sample in a study of tumor-infiltrating lymphocytes in localized non-small cell lung cancer (dated by TCRdb to about 2021). Libraries were prepared through the immunoSEQ multiplex PCR assay. Held by TCRdb, this immuneACCESS table contains in-frame sequences only and omits some clones. Under half of the omission traces to an unresolved V gene where checked; the cause of the rest is unknown. Present in this sample are some 6,700 clones, around 74% of which were seen just once. 12% of the sample comes from the top ten. Material for sequencing was lung tumor tissue. The receptors originated from a human donor with non-small cell lung cancer.

This clone was seen more than once but under ten times. The chain joins TRBV5-4 to TRBJ2-1; TRBD2 matches 9 bases. From germline, CDR1 is SGHNT and CDR2 YYREEE (reference sequence). The CDR3 runs 15 residues. V was pared by 0 bases and J by 3 bases, with 1 base of the junction left unmatched. This CDR3 reads CASSLGAGGYNEQFF. DNA for the CDR3: TGTGCCAGCAGCTTGGGAGCGGGGGGCTACAATGAGCAGTTCTTC.

The V call is TRBV27, the J call TRBJ2-3; possible D gene TRBD2, 6 bases. Germline V CDR1 and CDR2: MNHEY, SMNVEV (reference sequence). Between the trimmed V and J ends, which lost 7 bases and 3 bases, there was a span of 11 bases. This CDR3 is 13 amino acids long. CDR3 sequence: CASMGGDTDTQYF. The CDR3 nucleotides read TGTGCCAGCATGGGCGGGGATACAGATACGCAGTATTTT.

The chain recombines TRBV9 with TRBJ1-2, with D possibly TRBD1 on 5 matching bases. V gave up 3 bases and J gave up 3 bases, with 24 bases separating them. Germline assignment: CDR1 SGDLS and CDR2 YYNGEE. The CDR3 has 18 amino acids. The CDR3 coding sequence is TGTGCCAGCAGCGCGGGCATTCTCCCCGGGACGCAAGACTATGGCTACACCTTC. This codes for CASSAGILPGTQDYGYTF. Drawing the rest from reference TRBV9 and TRBJ1-2, the complete variable domain is DSGVTQTPKHLITATGQRVTLRCSPRSGDLSVYWYQQSLDQGLQFLIQYYNGEERAKGNILERFSAQQFPDLHSELNLSSLELGDSALYFCASSAGILPGTQDYGYTFGSGTRLTVV.

The V gene is TRBV11-2, the J gene TRBJ2-1; TRBD2 matches 11 bases. Looked up from germline, CDR1 is SGHAT and CDR2 is FQNNGV. V was pared by 1 base and J by 7 bases, with 6 bases of the junction left unmatched. The CDR3 extends over 16 amino acids. The CDR3 loop is CASSLGRSSGGNEQFF. The CDR3 DNA follows: TGTGCCAGCAGCTTAGGTCGGTCTAGCGGGGGGAATGAGCAGTTCTTC.

This chain links TRBV9 with TRBJ1-5; the D is unclear. Germline V gives CDR1 SGDLS, CDR2 YYNGEE. The CDR3 covers 13 residues. Trimming took off 2 bases at V and 4 bases at J, with 7 bases between the two ends. The DNA of the CDR3 is TGTGCCAGCAGCGTTTTGCTGAATCAGCCCCAGCATTTT. It is translated as CASSVLLNQPQHF.

This clone turned up a few times. The V gene is TRBV7-8, the J gene TRBJ2-5, with 14 positions matching TRBD2. The J call is uncertain, as TRBJ2-7 better fits the DNA end. The CDR3 covers 15 residues. From germline, CDR1 is SGHVS and CDR2 FQNEAQ. CDR3 sequence (DNA): TGTGCCAGCAGATCCGGGACTAGCGGGAGTTACGAGCAGTACTTC. Residues: CASRSGTSGSYEQYF.

Judged by abundance, this clone is medium-sized. This chain connects TRBV25-1 to TRBJ1-2, with D hard to call. CDR1 and CDR2 from the germline V gene are MGHDK and SYGVNS. The V and J ends lost 6 bases and 3 bases respectively, with 11 bases between them. The CDR3 sequence is 13 residues long. CDR3 bases: TGTGCCAGCAGCCGGAGGTGGGACTATGGCTACACCTTC. This sequence encodes CASSRRWDYGYTF.

The V gene is TRBV5-4, the J gene TRBJ1-2; tentative D call: TRBD1 (6 bases). Germline V lookup: CDR1 SGHNT, CDR2 YYREEE (reference sequence). The CDR3 covers 16 residues. Trimming took 4 bases from V and 0 from J, leaving 16 bases between them. The chain's CDR3 is CASSPSWEGANYGYTF. DNA of the CDR3: TGTGCCAGCAGCCCCTCCTGGGAGGGGGCTAACTATGGCTACACCTTC.

This clone has just a few counts. The chain joins TRBV7-9 to TRBJ2-4, with 10 bases aligning to TRBD1. CDR1 is SEHNR and CDR2 is FQNEAQ in the germline V gene (reference sequence). CDR3 length: 13 amino acids. V lost 4 bases to trimming and J lost 9 bases; unmatched junction nucleotides: 3. CDR3 amino acids: CASSSGQGSIQYF. In DNA form, the CDR3 reads TGTGCCAGCAGCTCGGGACAGGGGAGCATTCAGTACTTC.

This clone was observed a handful of times. CDR3 in amino acids: CASSLSGDGGQPQHF. CDR3 nucleotide sequence: TGCGCCAGCAGCTTGTCGGGAGACGGCGGTCAGCCCCAGCATTTT. The rearrangement joins TRBV5-1 to TRBJ1-5; D not certain. The V end was cut by 1 base, the J end by 6 bases, with 14 bases between. CDR3 length: 15 amino acids. The germline gives CDR1 SGHRS, CDR2 YFSETQ.

The CDR3 region has the DNA TGTGCCGGGGGAGGGCCCTACGAGCAGTACTTC. It is translated as CAGGGPYEQYF. The J gene is TRBJ2-7, the V gene TRBV6-6; 7 nucleotides match TRBD2. Germline V gene lookup returns CDR1 MNHNY and CDR2 SVGAGI (reference sequence). The CDR3 consists of 11 residues. V shed 11 bases, J shed 2 bases, and the junction held 3 bases outside the gene matches.

This chain joins TRBV27 and TRBJ2-7, with D possibly called TRBD1 or TRBD2 (5 bases each). V was cut by 3 bases and J by 5 bases, with 17 bases left in between. Germline CDR1 is MNHEY and CDR2 is SMNVEV (reference sequence). This CDR3 region has 15 residues. DNA of the CDR3: TGTGCCAGCAGTTTGTACGGAAGGGGAGTCGACGAGCAGTACTTC. This codes for CASSLYGRGVDEQYF.

The chain is built from TRBV12-2 and TRBJ2-1; TRBD1, as called in the table, went unchecked against the DNA. TRBV12-2 is noted as a pseudogene. The CDR3 is 19 residues long. In DNA form, the CDR3 reads TGTGCAAGTCGCTTATCAGGGGTAAAAGGTGGATACAGGTACAATGAGCAGTTCTTC. Translating gives CASRLSGVKGGYRYNEQFF.

V and J are TRBV4-1 and TRBJ1-1; no clear D. The V and J ends lost 1 base and 11 bases respectively, with 17 bases between them. The CDR3 runs to 14 residues. The germline gives CDR1 MGHRA, CDR2 YSYEKL. The CDR3 nucleotides read TGCGCCAGCAGCCAAGGTCTAGTGAGGGCGCGCGCTTTCTTT. Translated, it gives CASSQGLVRARAFF.

This chain links TRBV5-4 with TRBJ2-1; D may be TRBD2 (5 bases). Trimming removed 4 bases from V and 8 bases from J, with 16 bases in between. Per the germline V gene, CDR1 is SGHNT and CDR2 is YYREEE (reference sequence). The CDR3 is 14 residues long. CDR3 sequence: CASSPMTGSDEQFF. The CDR3, as DNA: TGTGCCAGCAGCCCAATGACGGGGAGCGATGAGCAGTTCTTC. Variable domain in full (rest from reference TRBV5-4 and TRBJ2-1): ETGVTQSPTHLIKTRGQQVTLRCSSQSGHNTVSWYQQALGQGPQFIFQYYREEENGRGNFPPRFSGLQFPNYSSELNVNALELDDSALYLCASSPMTGSDEQFFGPGTRLTVL.

V usage is TRBV27 and J usage is TRBJ2-1, with 10 bases that match TRBD1. Trimming removed 2 bases from V and 4 bases from J; junction bases left unmatched: 2. Germline CDR1 and CDR2: MNHEY and SMNVEV (reference sequence). This CDR3 has 15 amino acids. CDR3: CASSLEGQGYNEQFF. The CDR3 nucleotides are TGTGCCAGCAGTTTAGAGGGACAGGGGTACAATGAGCAGTTCTTC.

This CDR3 is CASSELWIGYWDTQYF. CDR3 nucleotides: TGTGCCAGCAGTGAATTGTGGATAGGCTATTGGGATACGCAGTATTTT. The genes are TRBV6-1 and TRBJ2-3, with D unclear. Per germline, CDR1 MNHNS and CDR2 SASEGT. CDR3 length equals 16 residues. V was cut by 2 bases and J by 6 bases, with 18 bases left in between.

The chain employs TRBV11-1 and TRBJ2-2; 7 bases are shared with TRBD2. The CDR3 is 14 residues long. With 5 bases clipped from V and 5 bases from J, the junction kept 5 bases outside the gene matches. Germline CDR1 reads SGHAT; CDR2 reads FQDESV (reference sequence). In nucleotides, the CDR3 is TGTGCCAGCAGCGGGCAAGCGGGAACCGGGGAGCTGTTTTTT. Translated, it gives CASSGQAGTGELFF.

The chain is built from TRBV4-1 and TRBJ2-7; tentatively, D is TRBD1 (5 bases). The CDR3 runs 13 residues. The germline V gene has CDR1 MGHRA and CDR2 YSYEKL. V lost 0 bases to trimming and J lost 7 bases, with 10 bases between them. As DNA, the CDR3 is TGCGCCAGCAGCCAAGATCGACAGAGGGAGCAGTACTTC. Translation gives CASSQDRQREQYF.

The chain joins TRBV21-1 to TRBJ1-2. TRBV21-1 is termed a pseudogene. CDR3 length equals 22 residues. The CDR3 nucleotides are TGTGCCAGCAGCAAAGGAAGAGGGCCACAATTACCTATGACCAGAACTAACTATGGCTACACCTTC. This codes for CASSKGRGPQLPMTRTNYGYTF.

The J gene is TRBJ1-1, the V gene TRBV29-1; 7 nucleotides match TRBD1. Trimming took 7 bases from V and 8 from J; bases not matched to a gene: 13. CDR1 and CDR2 (germline): SQVTM, ANQGSEA. CDR3 length: 13 residues. The CDR3 is CSGRTGAEREAFF. The DNA of the CDR3 is TGCAGCGGGAGAACAGGGGCCGAAAGAGAAGCTTTCTTT.

This clone came up once. V and J are TRBV5-1 and TRBJ1-3; possible D gene TRBD1, 5 bases. The germline V and J ends were trimmed by 0 bases and 0 bases, with 7 bases remaining between them. This CDR3 is built from 15 residues. CDR1 is SGHRS, CDR2 YFSETQ, per germline. CDR3 DNA: TGCGCCAGCAGCTTGGACAGGAGCTCTGGAAACACCATATATTTT. As protein: CASSLDRSSGNTIYF. Full variable domain (rest looked up from reference TRBV5-1 and TRBJ1-3): KAGVTQTPRYLIKTRGQQVTLSCSPISGHRSVSWYQQTPGQGLQFLFEYFSETQRNKGNFPGRFSGRQFSNSRSEMNVSTLELGDSALYLCASSLDRSSGNTIYFGEGSWLTVV.